This passage covers 16 T cell receptor beta chains from one sample sequenced in a study of CD4 T cells in relation to SARS-CoV-2 and coronaviruses. Before the COVID-19 pandemic, during about 2010-2018, CD4+ T cells were taken from unexposed donors. Only in-frame clones appear in the TCRdb table, and some are missing; sequencing was by immunoSEQ multiplex PCR. This table holds about 55,000 clones, 86% found once. What was sequenced was memory CD4+ T cells from PBMCs. The receptors derive from a human donor in good health.

The CDR3 reads CATSERIASTEAFF. DNA of the CDR3: TGTGCCACCAGCGAACGGATAGCGAGCACTGAAGCTTTCTTT. The gene calls are TRBV15 and TRBJ1-1; unclear D gene. V was cut by 5 bases and J by 4 bases, with 14 bases left in between. The CDR3 contains 14 residues. CDR1 and CDR2 (germline): LNHNV, YYDKDF (reference sequence).

J is TRBJ2-1 and V is TRBV18, with a possible D match to TRBD1 (7 bases). Germline lookup yields CDR1 KGHSH and CDR2 LQKENI. Trimming took 1 base from V and 9 from J, leaving 19 bases between them. The length of the CDR3 is 16 residues. The CDR3 DNA reads TGTGCCAGCTCACCACGGCAGGAGGGCTCAGGGGGTGAGCAGTTCTTC. It codes for CASSPRQEGSGGEQFF.

This chain connects TRBV29-1 to TRBJ1-1, with 7 bases aligning to TRBD1. CDR1 and CDR2 (germline): SQVTM, ANQGSEA. The trim removed 6 bases at V and 1 base at J, leaving 5 bases unmatched. This CDR3 spans 13 amino acids. The CDR3 DNA is TGCAGCGTCGCGGGACAGCAGAACACTGAAGCTTTCTTT. Its translation: CSVAGQQNTEAFF. The whole variable domain, remainder taken from reference TRBV29-1 and TRBJ1-1, is SAVISQKPSRDICQRGTSLTIQCQVDSQVTMMFWYRQQPGQSLTLIATANQGSEATYESGFVIDKFPISRPNLTFSTLTVSNMSPEDSSIYLCSVAGQQNTEAFFGQGTRLTVV.

This clone occurred a few times. V gene TRBV10-1 combines with J gene TRBJ2-1; 8 bases are shared with TRBD1. Trimming at V came to 7 bases and at J to 2 bases, leaving 1 base not matched to a gene. This CDR3 is built from 13 residues. Germline V gene data show CDR1 as WNHNN and CDR2 as SYGVQD (reference sequence). CDR3 sequence reads: CASTGQAYNEQFF. The DNA of the CDR3 is TGCGCCAGCACGGGACAGGCCTACAATGAGCAGTTCTTC.

This rearrangement joins TRBV19 to TRBJ2-7; 7 bases line up with TRBD2. Germline V CDR1 and CDR2: LNHDA, SQIVND (reference sequence). There are 14 residues in the CDR3. V trimming: 3 bases; J trimming: 3 bases; junction bases outside the gene matches: 5. In nucleotides, the CDR3 is TGTGCCAGTAGTATGAGTAGCGGGCACTACGAGCAGTACTTC. This translates into CASSMSSGHYEQYF.

The chain links TRBV5-4 to TRBJ2-7; 9 nucleotides line up with TRBD2. With 4 bases clipped from V and 3 bases from J, the junction kept 11 bases outside the gene matches. CDR1 is SGHNT, CDR2 YYREEE, per germline (reference sequence). The CDR3 consists of 16 residues. CDR3 loop: CASSLRSGSGVYEQYF. CDR3 DNA sequence: TGTGCCAGCAGCCTACGTAGCGGGAGCGGCGTCTACGAGCAGTACTTC.

This chain uses TRBV6-6 with TRBJ2-1, with 11 bases aligning to TRBD2. Germline CDR1 is MNHNY and CDR2 is SVGAGI (reference sequence). The trim removed 4 bases at V and 12 bases at J, leaving 5 bases unmatched. This CDR3 is 13 amino acids long. CDR3 sequence reads: CASSSFTSGRQFF. CDR3 DNA sequence: TGTGCCAGCAGTTCTTTTACTAGCGGGAGGCAGTTCTTC.

This clone was detected only a few times. The chain uses TRBV10-3 and TRBJ2-3; 8 bases fit TRBD2. The CDR3 is 18 residues long. The V and J ends lost 3 bases and 5 bases, in that order; junction bases with no gene match: 16. Germline V gene sequence: CDR1 ENHRY, CDR2 SYGVKD. DNA of the CDR3: TGTGCCATCAGTGATGCCGGGAGGGCCGGGAGTTTTGGAGATACGCAGTATTTT. It codes for CAISDAGRAGSFGDTQYF.

The chain uses TRBV20-1 and TRBJ2-3; D gene unclear. The V end lost 5 bases, the J end lost 8 bases, and 11 bases lay between the germline ends. The CDR3 loop spans 11 amino acids. Germline CDR1 is DFQATT and CDR2 is SNEGSKA (reference sequence). This chain's CDR3 is CSAGVGGTQYF. The DNA for the CDR3 is TGCAGTGCTGGGGTTGGTGGTACGCAGTATTTT.

The rearrangement links TRBV4-2 to TRBJ1-1, with 7 positions matching TRBD1. The V gene's germline CDR1 is LGHNA and CDR2 YNFKEQ. The CDR3 sequence is 14 residues long. The V and J ends lost 1 base and 4 bases, in that order; junction bases with no gene match: 3. CDR3 protein: CASSQVPGGTEAFF. DNA of the CDR3: TGTGCCAGCAGCCAAGTTCCAGGGGGCACTGAAGCTTTCTTT.

This rearrangement joins TRBV30 to TRBJ1-2; D unresolved. The CDR3 has 14 amino acids. From germline, CDR1 is GTSNPN and CDR2 SVGIG (reference sequence). Trimming took 1 base from V and 8 from J, leaving 17 bases between them. The CDR3 is CAWSAHQQIGGYTF. The CDR3 coding sequence is TGTGCCTGGAGTGCTCACCAACAAATTGGAGGCTACACCTTC.

The V call is TRBV27, the J call TRBJ1-2; D ambiguous. Trimming left V 4 bases short and J 8 bases short, with 20 bases between. This CDR3 region has 15 residues. The germline V gene has CDR1 MNHEY and CDR2 SMNVEV (reference sequence). Here the CDR3 reads CASSSQTTRRGGYTF. The DNA of the CDR3 is TGTGCCAGCAGTTCCCAGACCACACGGCGCGGGGGCTACACCTTC.

The V and J genes are TRBV28 and TRBJ2-3, with D perhaps TRBD1 (5 bases). The germline V and J ends were trimmed by 4 bases and 2 bases, with 10 bases remaining between them. This CDR3 comprises 14 residues. In germline, CDR1 is MDHEN, CDR2 SYDVKM. CDR3 protein: CASSSDRPTDTQYF. The CDR3 bases are TGTGCCAGCAGTTCCGACAGACCCACAGATACGCAGTATTTT.

This chain joins TRBV24-1 and TRBJ2-6; 9 bases line up with TRBD1. Trimming removed 4 bases from V and 2 bases from J; junction bases left unmatched: 5. The CDR3 runs to 17 residues. Germline CDR1 reads KGHDR; CDR2 reads SFDVKD. The CDR3 sequence is CATSEGQGTTGANVLTF. The CDR3, as DNA: TGTGCCACCAGTGAGGGACAGGGTACCACTGGGGCCAACGTCCTGACTTTC.

V is TRBV6-5 and J is TRBJ2-7, with D hard to call. Germline V lookup: CDR1 MNHEY, CDR2 SVGAGI. V lost 2 bases, J lost 4 bases, and 12 bases lay in between. The CDR3 is 14 residues long. CDR3 DNA sequence: TGTGCCAGCAGTTACAAGGAAACTCTGTACGAGCAGTACTTC. It specifies CASSYKETLYEQYF.

Judged by abundance, this clone is medium-sized (0.01 to 0.1%). The chain is built from TRBV19 and TRBJ2-1; 10 bases agree with TRBD2. Trimming took 6 bases from V and 0 from J; bases not matched to a gene: 2. The germline gives CDR1 LNHDA, CDR2 SQIVND (reference sequence). The CDR3 runs 15 residues. CDR3 coding DNA: TGTGCCAGTAGAGGACTAGCGGTCTCCTACAATGAGCAGTTCTTC. Translated: CASRGLAVSYNEQFF.